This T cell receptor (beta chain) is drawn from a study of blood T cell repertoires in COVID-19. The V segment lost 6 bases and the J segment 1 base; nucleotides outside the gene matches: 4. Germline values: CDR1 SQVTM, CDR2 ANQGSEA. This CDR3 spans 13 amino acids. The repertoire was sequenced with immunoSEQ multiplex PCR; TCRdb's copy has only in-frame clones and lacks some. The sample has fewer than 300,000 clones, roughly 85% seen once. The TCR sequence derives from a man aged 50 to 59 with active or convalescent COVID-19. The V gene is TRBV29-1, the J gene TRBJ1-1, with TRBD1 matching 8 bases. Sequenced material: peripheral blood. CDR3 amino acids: CSVATGANTEAFF. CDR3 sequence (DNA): TGCAGCGTCGCGACAGGGGCGAACACTGAAGCTTTCTTT.